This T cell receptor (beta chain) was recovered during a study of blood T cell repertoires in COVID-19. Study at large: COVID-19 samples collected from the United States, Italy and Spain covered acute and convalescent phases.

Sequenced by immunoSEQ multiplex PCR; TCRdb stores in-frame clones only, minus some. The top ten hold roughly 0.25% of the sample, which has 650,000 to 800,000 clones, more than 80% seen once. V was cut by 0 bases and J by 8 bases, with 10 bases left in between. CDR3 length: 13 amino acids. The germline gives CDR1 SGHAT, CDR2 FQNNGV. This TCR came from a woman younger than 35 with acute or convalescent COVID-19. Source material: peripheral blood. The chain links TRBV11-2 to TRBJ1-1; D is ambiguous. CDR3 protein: CASSLDPVGEAFF. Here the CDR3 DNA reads TGTGCCAGCAGCTTAGATCCGGTCGGGGAAGCTTTCTTT.